This T cell receptor beta chain was recovered during a study of shared clonotypes between healthy human individuals. Method: immunoSEQ multiplex PCR; TCRdb's copy keeps in-frame clones and lacks some. The repertoire holds roughly 1,500,000 clones, with around 98.5% as singletons. Germline V gives CDR1 MNHEY, CDR2 SVGAGI. Trimming at V came to 1 base and at J to 2 bases, leaving 2 bases not matched to a gene. The CDR3 consists of 15 residues. The sample comprised naive CD4+ T cells sorted from blood. Subset: CD45RA+ positively selected. The sequence came from a man aged 30-40 years in good health. The chain combines TRBV6-5 with TRBJ2-7, with 10 bases lining up with TRBD2. The CDR3 coding sequence is TGTGCCAGCAGTTACTGGACTAGCGGAACCTACGAGCAGTACTTC. Translating it yields CASSYWTSGTYEQYF.